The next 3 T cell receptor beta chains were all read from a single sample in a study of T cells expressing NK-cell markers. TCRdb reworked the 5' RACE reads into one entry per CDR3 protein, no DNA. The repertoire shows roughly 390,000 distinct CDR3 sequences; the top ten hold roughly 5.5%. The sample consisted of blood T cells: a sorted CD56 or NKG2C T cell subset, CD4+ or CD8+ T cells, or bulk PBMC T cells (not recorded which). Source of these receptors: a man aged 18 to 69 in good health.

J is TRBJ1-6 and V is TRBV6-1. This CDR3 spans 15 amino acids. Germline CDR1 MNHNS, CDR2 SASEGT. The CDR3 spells CASSETYSSNSPLHF.

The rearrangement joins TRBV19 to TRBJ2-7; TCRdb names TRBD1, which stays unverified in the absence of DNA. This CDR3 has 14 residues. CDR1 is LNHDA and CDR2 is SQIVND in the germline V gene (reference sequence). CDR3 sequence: CASSTGQVSYEQYF.

The CDR3 here is CASSLVRQLQETQYF. V gene TRBV7-9 combines with J gene TRBJ2-5. Germline V gives CDR1 SEHNR, CDR2 FQNEAQ (reference sequence). The CDR3 is 15 amino acids.